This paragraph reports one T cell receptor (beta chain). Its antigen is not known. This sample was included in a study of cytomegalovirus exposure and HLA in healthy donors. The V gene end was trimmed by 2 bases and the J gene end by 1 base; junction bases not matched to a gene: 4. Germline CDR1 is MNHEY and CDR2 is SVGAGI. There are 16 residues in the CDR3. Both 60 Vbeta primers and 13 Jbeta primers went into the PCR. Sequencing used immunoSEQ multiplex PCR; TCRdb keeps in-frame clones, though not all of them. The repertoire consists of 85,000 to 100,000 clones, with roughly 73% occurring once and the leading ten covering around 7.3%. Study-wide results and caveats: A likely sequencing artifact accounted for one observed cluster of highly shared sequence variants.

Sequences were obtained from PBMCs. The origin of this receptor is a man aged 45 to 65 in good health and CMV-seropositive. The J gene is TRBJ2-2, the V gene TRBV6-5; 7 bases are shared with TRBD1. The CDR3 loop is CASSYVWTGNTGELFF. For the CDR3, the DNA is TGTGCCAGCAGTTACGTCTGGACAGGGAACACCGGGGAGCTGTTTTTT.